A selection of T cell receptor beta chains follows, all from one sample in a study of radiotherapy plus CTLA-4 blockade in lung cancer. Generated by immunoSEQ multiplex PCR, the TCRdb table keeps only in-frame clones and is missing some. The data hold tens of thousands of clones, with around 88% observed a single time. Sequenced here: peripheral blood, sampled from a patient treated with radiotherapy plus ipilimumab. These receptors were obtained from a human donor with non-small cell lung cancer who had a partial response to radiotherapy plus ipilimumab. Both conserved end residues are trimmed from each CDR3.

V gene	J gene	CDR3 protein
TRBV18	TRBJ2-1	ATSRSSGDNEQF
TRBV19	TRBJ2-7	ASSIVPGTGSGEQY
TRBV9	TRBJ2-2	ASSAPGGYGTGELF
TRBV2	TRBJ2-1	ASSLEQNGINEQF
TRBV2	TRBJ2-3	ASSRGKAGTDTQY
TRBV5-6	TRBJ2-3	ASSPLSGHTDTQY
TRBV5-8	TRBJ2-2	ASSLTGGKTGELF
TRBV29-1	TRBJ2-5	SVELAGTLETQY
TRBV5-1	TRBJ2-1	ASSPGQGAYNEQF
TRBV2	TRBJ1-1	ASLLNTEAF
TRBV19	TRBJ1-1	ASSIGFFTEAF
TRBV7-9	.	ASSLFLAVSYEQY
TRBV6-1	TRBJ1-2	ASSAGVYGYT
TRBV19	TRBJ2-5	ASSGVAGGEETQY
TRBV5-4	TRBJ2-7	ASSSSGTSVYEQY
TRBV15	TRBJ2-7	ATSRAQVSSYEQY
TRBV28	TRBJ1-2	ASRQVPSPVNYGYT
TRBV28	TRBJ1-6	ASRRRGSSYNSPLH